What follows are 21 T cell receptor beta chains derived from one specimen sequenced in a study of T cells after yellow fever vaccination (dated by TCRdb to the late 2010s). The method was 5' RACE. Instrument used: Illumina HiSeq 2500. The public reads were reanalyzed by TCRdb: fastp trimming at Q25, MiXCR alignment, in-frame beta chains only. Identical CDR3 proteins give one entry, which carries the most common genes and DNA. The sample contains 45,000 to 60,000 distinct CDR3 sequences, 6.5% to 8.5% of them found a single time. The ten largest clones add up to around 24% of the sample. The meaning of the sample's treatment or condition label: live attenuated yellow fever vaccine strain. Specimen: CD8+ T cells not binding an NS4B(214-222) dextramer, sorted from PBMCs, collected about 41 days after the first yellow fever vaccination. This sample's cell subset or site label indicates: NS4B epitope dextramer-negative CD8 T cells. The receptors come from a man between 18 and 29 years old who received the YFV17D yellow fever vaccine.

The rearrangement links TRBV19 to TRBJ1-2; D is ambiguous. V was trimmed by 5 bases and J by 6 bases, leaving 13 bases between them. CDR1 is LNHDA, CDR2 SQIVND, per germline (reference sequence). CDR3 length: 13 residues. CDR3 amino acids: CASSDRKRDGYTF. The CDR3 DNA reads TGTGCCAGTAGTGATCGGAAGCGGGATGGCTACACCTTC. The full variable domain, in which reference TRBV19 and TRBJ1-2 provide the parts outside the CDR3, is DGGITQSPKYLFRKEGQNVTLSCEQNLNHDAMYWYRQDPGQGLRLIYYSQIVNDFQKGDIAEGYSVSREKKESFPLTVTSAQKNPTAFYLCASSDRKRDGYTFGSGTRLTVV.

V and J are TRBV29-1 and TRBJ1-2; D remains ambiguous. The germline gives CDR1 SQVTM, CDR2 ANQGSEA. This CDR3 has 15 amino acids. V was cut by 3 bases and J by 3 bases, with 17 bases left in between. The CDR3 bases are TGCAGCGTTGACGGAACCCTGGCTCGTGACTATGGCTACACCTTC. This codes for CSVDGTLARDYGYTF.

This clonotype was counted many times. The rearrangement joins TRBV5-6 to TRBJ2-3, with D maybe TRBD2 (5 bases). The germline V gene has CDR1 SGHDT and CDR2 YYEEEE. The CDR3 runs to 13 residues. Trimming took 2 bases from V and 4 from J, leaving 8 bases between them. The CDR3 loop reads CASSFGAADTQYF. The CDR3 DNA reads TGTGCCAGCAGCTTCGGAGCGGCAGATACGCAGTATTTT.

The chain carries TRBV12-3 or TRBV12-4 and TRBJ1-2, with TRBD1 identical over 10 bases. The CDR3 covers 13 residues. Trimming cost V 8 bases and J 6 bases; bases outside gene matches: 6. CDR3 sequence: CASGGTGADGYTF. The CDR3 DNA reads TGTGCCAGCGGGGGGACAGGGGCTGATGGCTACACCTTC.

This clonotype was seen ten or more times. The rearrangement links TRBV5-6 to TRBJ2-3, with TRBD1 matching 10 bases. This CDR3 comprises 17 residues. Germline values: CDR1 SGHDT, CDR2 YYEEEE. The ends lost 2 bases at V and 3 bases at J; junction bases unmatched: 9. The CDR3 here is CASSLGTGDFWTDTQYF. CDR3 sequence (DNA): TGTGCCAGCAGCTTAGGGACAGGGGATTTTTGGACAGATACGCAGTATTTT.

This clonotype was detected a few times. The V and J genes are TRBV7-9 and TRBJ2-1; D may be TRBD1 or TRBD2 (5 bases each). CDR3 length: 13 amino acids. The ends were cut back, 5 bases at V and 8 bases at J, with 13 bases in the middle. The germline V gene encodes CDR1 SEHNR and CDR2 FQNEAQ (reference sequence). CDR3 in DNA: TGTGCCAGCAGCCCTAGAGAGGGGTATGAGCAGTTCTTC. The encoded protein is CASSPREGYEQFF.

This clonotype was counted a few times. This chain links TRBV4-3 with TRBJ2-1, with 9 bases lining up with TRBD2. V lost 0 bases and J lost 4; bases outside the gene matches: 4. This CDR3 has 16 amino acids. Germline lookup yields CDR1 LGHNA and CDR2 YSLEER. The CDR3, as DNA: TGCGCCAGCAGCCAAGATTCCGCGGGGGGGTACAATGAGCAGTTCTTC. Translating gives CASSQDSAGGYNEQFF.

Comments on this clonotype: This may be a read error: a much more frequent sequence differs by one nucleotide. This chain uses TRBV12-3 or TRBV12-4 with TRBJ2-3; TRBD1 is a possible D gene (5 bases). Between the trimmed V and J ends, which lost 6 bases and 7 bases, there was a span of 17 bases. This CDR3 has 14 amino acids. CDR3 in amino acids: CASSQGATHNTQYF. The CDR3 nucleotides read TGTGCCAGCAGCCAGGGCGCGACCCATAATACGCAGTATTTT.

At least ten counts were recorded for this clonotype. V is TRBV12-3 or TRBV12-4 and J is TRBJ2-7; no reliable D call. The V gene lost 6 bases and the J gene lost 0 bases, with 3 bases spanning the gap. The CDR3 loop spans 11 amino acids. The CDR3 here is CASSNSYEQYF. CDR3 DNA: TGTGCCAGCAGCAACTCCTACGAGCAGTACTTC.

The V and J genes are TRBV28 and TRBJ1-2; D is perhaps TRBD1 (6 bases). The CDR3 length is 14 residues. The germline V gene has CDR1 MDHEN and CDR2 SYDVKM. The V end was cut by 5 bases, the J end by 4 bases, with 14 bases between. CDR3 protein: CASSPQGRIYGYTF. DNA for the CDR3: TGTGCCAGCAGTCCCCAGGGGCGGATCTATGGCTACACCTTC.

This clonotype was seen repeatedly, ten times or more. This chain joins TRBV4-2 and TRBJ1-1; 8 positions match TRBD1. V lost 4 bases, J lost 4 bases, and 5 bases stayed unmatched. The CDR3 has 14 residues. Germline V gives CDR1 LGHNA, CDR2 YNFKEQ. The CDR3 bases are TGTGCCAGCAGCCCCAAAACAGGGGGCACTGAAGCTTTCTTT. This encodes CASSPKTGGTEAFF.

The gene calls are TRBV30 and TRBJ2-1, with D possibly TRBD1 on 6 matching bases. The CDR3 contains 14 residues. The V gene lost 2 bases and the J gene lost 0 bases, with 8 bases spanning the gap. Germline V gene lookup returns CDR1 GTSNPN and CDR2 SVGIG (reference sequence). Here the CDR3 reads CAWSRGFSYNEQFF. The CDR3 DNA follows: TGTGCCTGGAGTAGGGGGTTCTCCTACAATGAGCAGTTCTTC.

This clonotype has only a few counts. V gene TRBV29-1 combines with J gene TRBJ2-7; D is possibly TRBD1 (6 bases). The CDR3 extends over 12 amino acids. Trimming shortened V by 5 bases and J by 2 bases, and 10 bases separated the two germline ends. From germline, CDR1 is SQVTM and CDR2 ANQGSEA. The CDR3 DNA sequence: TGCAGCGTTTCCAGGGGAGCCTACGAGCAGTACTTC. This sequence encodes CSVSRGAYEQYF.

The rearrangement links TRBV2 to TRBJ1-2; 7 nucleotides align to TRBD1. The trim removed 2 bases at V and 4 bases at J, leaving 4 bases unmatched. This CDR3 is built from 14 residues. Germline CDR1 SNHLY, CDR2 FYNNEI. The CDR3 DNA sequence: TGTGCCAGCAGTGAAAGGGGGCCGGGCTATGGCTACACCTTC. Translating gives CASSERGPGYGYTF.

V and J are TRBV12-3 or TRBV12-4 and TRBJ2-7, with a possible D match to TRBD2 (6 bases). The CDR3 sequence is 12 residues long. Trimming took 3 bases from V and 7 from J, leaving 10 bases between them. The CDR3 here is CASSLGGREQYV. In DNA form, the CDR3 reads TGTGCCAGCAGTTTGGGGGGAAGAGAGCAGTACGTC.

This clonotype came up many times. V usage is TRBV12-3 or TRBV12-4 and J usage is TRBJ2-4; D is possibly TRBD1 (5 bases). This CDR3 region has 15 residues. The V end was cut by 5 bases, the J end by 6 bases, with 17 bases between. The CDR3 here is CASSPPEGDGNIQYF. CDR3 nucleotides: TGTGCCAGCAGTCCCCCGGAAGGGGATGGAAACATTCAGTACTTC.

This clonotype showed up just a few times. CDR3 residues: CAWSQGDEKLFF. Written as DNA, the CDR3 is TGTGCCTGGAGTCAGGGAGATGAAAAACTGTTTTTT. The chain employs TRBV30 and TRBJ1-4; D may be TRBD1 (5 bases). V was trimmed by 2 bases and J by 6 bases, leaving 7 bases between them. This CDR3 region has 12 residues. Germline V gene sequence: CDR1 GTSNPN, CDR2 SVGIG (reference sequence). Supplemented by reference TRBV30 and TRBJ1-4, the full variable domain reads SQTIHQWPATLVQPVGSPLSLECTVEGTSNPNLYWYRQAAGRGLQLLFYSVGIGQISSEVPQNLSASRPQDRQFILSSKKLLLSDSGFYLCAWSQGDEKLFFGSGTQLSVL.

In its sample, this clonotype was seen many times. The CDR3 here is CASSLRGRVSTGELFF. The CDR3 DNA follows: TGTGCCAGCAGCTTAAGAGGCAGGGTTTCGACCGGGGAGCTGTTTTTT. This sequence joins TRBV7-6 and TRBJ2-2, with a possible D match to TRBD1 (5 bases). Looked up from germline, CDR1 is SGHVS and CDR2 is FNYEAQ. The CDR3 has 16 amino acids. V lost 2 bases and J 5 bases, leaving 15 bases between the germline ends.

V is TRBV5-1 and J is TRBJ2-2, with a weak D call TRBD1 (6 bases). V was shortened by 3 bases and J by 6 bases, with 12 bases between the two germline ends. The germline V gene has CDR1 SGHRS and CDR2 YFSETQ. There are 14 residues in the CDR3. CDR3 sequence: CASSSDWGPGELFF. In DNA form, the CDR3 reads TGCGCCAGCAGCTCGGACTGGGGGCCCGGGGAGCTGTTTTTT.

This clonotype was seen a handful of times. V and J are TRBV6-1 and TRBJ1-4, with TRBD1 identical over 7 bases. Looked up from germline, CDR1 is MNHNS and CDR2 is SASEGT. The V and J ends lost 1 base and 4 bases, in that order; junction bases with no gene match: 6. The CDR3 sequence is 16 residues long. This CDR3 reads CASSEDRGWGNEKLFF. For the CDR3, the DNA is TGTGCCAGCAGTGAAGACAGGGGTTGGGGTAATGAAAAACTGTTTTTT.

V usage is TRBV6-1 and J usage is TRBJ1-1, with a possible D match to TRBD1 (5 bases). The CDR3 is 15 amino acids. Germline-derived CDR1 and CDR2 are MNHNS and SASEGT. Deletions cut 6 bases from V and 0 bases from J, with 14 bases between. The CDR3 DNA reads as TGTGCCAGCAGGAGGGATGGGGCCATGAACACTGAAGCTTTCTTT. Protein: CASRRDGAMNTEAFF.